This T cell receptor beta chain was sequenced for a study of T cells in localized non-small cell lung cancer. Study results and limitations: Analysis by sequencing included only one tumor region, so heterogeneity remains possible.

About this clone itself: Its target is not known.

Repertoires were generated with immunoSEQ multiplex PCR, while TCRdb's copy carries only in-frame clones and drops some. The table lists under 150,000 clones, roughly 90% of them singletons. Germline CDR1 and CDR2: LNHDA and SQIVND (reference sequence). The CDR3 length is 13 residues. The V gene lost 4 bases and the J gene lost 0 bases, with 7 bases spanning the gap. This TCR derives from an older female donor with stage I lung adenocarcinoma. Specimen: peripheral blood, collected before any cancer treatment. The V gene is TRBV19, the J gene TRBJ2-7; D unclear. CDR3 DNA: TGTGCCAGTAGTACCGCCCCCTCCTACGAGCAGTACTTC. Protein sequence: CASSTAPSYEQYF.